The present entry profiles one T cell receptor (beta chain) with its context. Per the original data handling: Reference gene primers were amplified, and this amplification served to estimate nucleated cell counts. Libraries were prepared by immunoSEQ multiplex PCR; TCRdb keeps only in-frame clonotypes and omits some of them. Clonal size and the V and J genes are those of that table, whereas D and trimming came from the DNA. The sample has about 74,000 clones; around 87% are singletons. This record comes from a study of blood T cell repertoires in COVID-19. The wider study: The samples span acute and convalescent COVID-19 from the United States, Italy and Spain.

The CDR3 has 12 residues. In germline, CDR1 is KGHSH, CDR2 LQKENI. V was pared by 7 bases and J by 4 bases, with 10 bases between. This chain uses TRBV18 with TRBJ1-2; maybe TRBD1 (6 bases). This sequence originates from a woman of 80 years or more with active or convalescent COVID-19. The sequenced sample was peripheral blood. CDR3 sequence reads: CASWGGVYGYTF. The CDR3 nucleotides read TGTGCCAGCTGGGGGGGCGTCTATGGCTACACCTTC.